One and the same sample provided the 29 T cell receptor beta chains below, sequenced in a study of shared clonotypes between healthy human individuals. Libraries were prepared by immunoSEQ multiplex PCR; TCRdb keeps only in-frame clonotypes and omits some of them. The table records 2 million to 3 million clones, 93% of them present only once. Material for sequencing was naive CD4+ T cells from PBMCs. Subset described: CD45RA+ positively selected. The receptors shown here come from a man aged 18 to 29 in good health. Some clones in this sample may be carry-over from other donors' samples.

This sequence joins TRBV10-3 and TRBJ2-2; D possibly corresponds to TRBD2 (6 bases). This CDR3 contains 15 residues. CDR1 and CDR2 from the germline V gene are ENHRY and SYGVKD. The germline V and J ends were trimmed by 3 bases and 4 bases, with 12 bases remaining between them. The CDR3 DNA sequence: TGTGCCATCAGTGAAGGAGGGGCGGGCACCGGGGAGCTGTTTTTT. Translated, it gives CAISEGGAGTGELFF.

Points on this clone: The sample holds other DNA sequences that translate to the same CDR3. The chain uses TRBV5-1 and TRBJ2-3; 11 bases are shared with TRBD2. Trimming removed 2 bases from V and 0 bases from J; junction bases left unmatched: 5. The length of the CDR3 is 17 residues. CDR1 is SGHRS and CDR2 is YFSETQ in the germline V gene. The CDR3 nucleotides read TGCGCCAGCAGCTTAGTAGCGGGAGGGCCTAGCACAGATACGCAGTATTTT. Protein sequence: CASSLVAGGPSTDTQYF.

This clone was counted once. V gene TRBV4-1 combines with J gene TRBJ2-3, with TRBD2 matching 9 bases. CDR3 size: 16 residues. The trim removed 1 base at V and 5 bases at J, leaving 7 bases unmatched. Germline CDR1 reads MGHRA; CDR2 reads YSYEKL. The CDR3 sequence: CASSQGGGRAQDTQYF. In DNA form, the CDR3 reads TGCGCCAGCAGCCAAGGGGGCGGGAGGGCCCAAGATACGCAGTATTTT.

The genes are TRBV5-1 and TRBJ2-3; 9 nucleotides agree with TRBD2. Per germline, CDR1 SGHRS and CDR2 YFSETQ. CDR3 length equals 15 residues. Trimming took 2 bases from V and 1 from J; bases not matched to a gene: 2. The CDR3 protein is CASSFLAGRTDTQYF. The CDR3 nucleotides are TGCGCCAGCAGCTTTCTAGCGGGGCGCACAGATACGCAGTATTTT.

This chain joins TRBV28 and TRBJ2-7, with TRBD2 matching 9 bases. This CDR3 is built from 15 residues. V shed 5 bases, J shed 7 bases, and the junction held 12 bases outside the gene matches. The germline V gene has CDR1 MDHEN and CDR2 SYDVKM. CDR3 sequence reads: CASSPHSGRGGEQYF. In DNA form, the CDR3 reads TGTGCCAGCAGTCCCCATAGCGGGAGAGGTGGGGAGCAGTACTTC.

Points on this clone: The same CDR3 is also encoded by other DNA sequences in this sample. The rearrangement joins TRBV14 to TRBJ2-7, with no clear D. This CDR3 has 12 residues. V was shortened by 1 base and J by 3 bases, with 4 bases between the two germline ends. Per the germline V gene, CDR1 is SGHDN and CDR2 is FVKESK. In DNA form, the CDR3 reads TGTGCCAGCAGCCAAGTTGGCTACGAGCAGTACTTC. Protein sequence: CASSQVGYEQYF.

The J gene is TRBJ2-2, the V gene TRBV7-6, with D possibly being TRBD2 (6 bases). The CDR3 has 16 amino acids. The V gene's germline CDR1 is SGHVS and CDR2 FNYEAQ. The V end lost 5 bases, the J end lost 6 bases, and 19 bases lay between the germline ends. CDR3 DNA: TGTGCCAGCAGCCTCGGGACTGGGATGATTGCCGGGGAGCTGTTTTTT. Protein product: CASSLGTGMIAGELFF.

This chain uses TRBV19 with TRBJ2-2; the match to TRBD2 covers 7 bases. The CDR3 covers 14 residues. V lost 4 bases, J lost 6 bases, and 5 bases stayed unmatched. Germline CDR1 LNHDA, CDR2 SQIVND (reference sequence). This CDR3 reads CASSSGRRSGELFF. Here the CDR3 DNA reads TGTGCCAGTAGTAGCGGGAGAAGGTCCGGGGAGCTGTTTTTT. Looking up the rest from reference TRBV19 and TRBJ2-2 gives the full variable domain: DGGITQSPKYLFRKEGQNVTLSCEQNLNHDAMYWYRQDPGQGLRLIYYSQIVNDFQKGDIAEGYSVSREKKESFPLTVTSAQKNPTAFYLCASSSGRRSGELFFGEGSRLTVL.

This clone was seen more than once but under ten times. This rearrangement joins TRBV5-4 to TRBJ1-2, with D possibly TRBD1 on 6 matching bases. Trimming removed 4 bases at V and 8 bases at J, with 15 bases between. Germline loops: CDR1 SGHNT, CDR2 YYREEE (reference sequence). The CDR3 length is 13 residues. The CDR3 sequence: CASSILEGDGYTF. CDR3 nucleotides: TGTGCCAGCAGCATCCTAGAGGGGGACGGCTACACCTTC.

This chain uses TRBV5-1 with TRBJ2-5; 8 bases map to TRBD2. This CDR3 is 16 amino acids long. V lost 4 bases and J lost 5; bases outside the gene matches: 13. Germline CDR1 and CDR2: SGHRS and YFSETQ. The DNA for the CDR3 is TGCGCCAGCAGCCCACCGGGGAGCGGCGGGGGGGAGACCCAGTACTTC. It is translated as CASSPPGSGGGETQYF.

This chain joins TRBV2 and TRBJ1-4, with 10 bases fitting TRBD1. Germline V gene data show CDR1 as SNHLY and CDR2 as FYNNEI. The J segment lost 1 base and the V segment lost 6 bases, leaving 2 bases of the junction unmatched. This CDR3 spans 15 amino acids. The CDR3 region is CASRDRGGTNEKLFF. In DNA, the CDR3 is TGTGCCAGCAGGGACAGGGGGGGAACTAATGAAAAACTGTTTTTT.

This clone came up once. The chain carries TRBV28 and TRBJ2-7; D could derive from TRBD1 or TRBD2 (5 bases each). The CDR3 loop spans 15 amino acids. From germline, CDR1 is MDHEN and CDR2 SYDVKM. V dropped 4 bases and J dropped 2 bases, with 15 bases sitting between them. The CDR3 DNA is TGTGCCAGCAGTTCTCCGGGACGGAGTACCTACGAGCAGTACTTC. It codes for CASSSPGRSTYEQYF.

V gene TRBV6-5 combines with J gene TRBJ2-1; TRBD2 might be the D (6 bases). The V end was cut by 0 bases, the J end by 4 bases, with 13 bases between. The CDR3 length is 16 residues. CDR1 is MNHEY and CDR2 is SVGAGI in the germline V gene. The CDR3 sequence is CASSYSRGSGYNEQFF. Here the CDR3 DNA reads TGTGCCAGCAGTTACTCTAGGGGTAGCGGATACAATGAGCAGTTCTTC.

This sequence joins TRBV4-1 and TRBJ1-1; a possible D gene is TRBD1 (5 bases). Germline values: CDR1 MGHRA, CDR2 YSYEKL. The CDR3 is 16 amino acids. V was trimmed by 0 bases and J by 1 base, leaving 12 bases between them. CDR3 bases: TGCGCCAGCAGCCAAGATCGGGGGACCCGGAACACTGAAGCTTTCTTT. Amino acids: CASSQDRGTRNTEAFF.

The chain joins TRBV5-4 to TRBJ2-7; unclear D gene. The length of the CDR3 is 16 residues. With 1 base removed from V and 0 bases from J, the gap between germline ends came to 14 bases. Germline V gene sequence: CDR1 SGHNT, CDR2 YYREEE (reference sequence). In nucleotides, the CDR3 is TGTGCCAGCAGCTTGCTCGGGCAATCTAGCTCCTACGAGCAGTACTTC. This sequence encodes CASSLLGQSSSYEQYF.

In this sample, this clone turned up once. The chain employs TRBV5-6 and TRBJ2-2, with 8 bases lining up with TRBD1. V was clipped by 0 bases and J by 7 bases; unmatched bases: 5. This CDR3 comprises 15 residues. Germline V lookup: CDR1 SGHDT, CDR2 YYEEEE. In DNA form, the CDR3 reads TGTGCCAGCAGCTTGGGGACAGGGATTGTCGGGGAGCTGTTTTTT. This gives the protein CASSLGTGIVGELFF. Filled out from reference TRBV5-6 and TRBJ2-2, the complete variable domain reads DAGVTQSPTHLIKTRGQQVTLRCSPKSGHDTVSWYQQALGQGPQFIFQYYEEEERQRGNFPDRFSGHQFPNYSSELNVNALLLGDSALYLCASSLGTGIVGELFFGEGSRLTVL.

This clone occurred once. The V gene is TRBV4-2, the J gene TRBJ2-7, with a possible D match to TRBD2 (5 bases). V was pared by 0 bases and J by 0 bases, with 15 bases between. This CDR3 has 17 amino acids. In germline, CDR1 is LGHNA, CDR2 YNFKEQ. CDR3 protein: CASSQDYGRGFSYEQYF. The CDR3 nucleotides are TGTGCCAGCAGCCAAGATTACGGTAGAGGGTTCTCCTACGAGCAGTACTTC.

The chain is built from TRBV5-1 and TRBJ1-2; 7 nucleotides align to TRBD1. The CDR3 is 15 amino acids. J was trimmed by 6 bases and V by 3 bases; bases with no gene match: 11. The V gene's germline CDR1 is SGHRS and CDR2 YFSETQ. Here the CDR3 reads CASSSGDRSRNGYTF. The CDR3 DNA sequence: TGCGCCAGCAGCTCCGGGGACAGATCAAGAAATGGCTACACCTTC.

A note on this clone: One junction end does not reproduce the germline sequence, and a read error may be involved. This rearrangement joins TRBV10-3 to TRBJ2-3; 8 bases fit TRBD2. CDR1 ENHRY and CDR2 SYGVKD come from the germline V gene. The length of the CDR3 is 16 residues. The CDR3 DNA sequence: TGTGCCACCAGGGTCCTAGCGGGCAGAGGGCCAGATACGCGGTATTTT. Translated: CATRVLAGRGPDTRYF.

The table lists this clone with a count of one. The chain is built from TRBV5-6 and TRBJ2-5, with 7 bases fitting TRBD2. Gene TRBJ2-7 matches the end of the DNA better, so the J call may be wrong. The CDR3 runs 14 residues. Germline V lookup: CDR1 SGHDT, CDR2 YYEEEE. CDR3 bases: TGTGCCAGCAGCTTGTTCCTAGCGGACTACGAGCAGTACTTC. This gives the protein CASSLFLADYEQYF.

This rearrangement joins TRBV18 to TRBJ2-1; possibly TRBD2 for D (5 bases). The CDR3 contains 15 residues. Germline lookup yields CDR1 KGHSH and CDR2 LQKENI. V was shortened by 4 bases and J by 5 bases, with 15 bases between the two germline ends. CDR3 loop: CASSLSGKSNNEQFF. The CDR3 nucleotides are TGTGCCAGCTCACTTTCCGGGAAATCAAACAATGAGCAGTTCTTC.

The V and J genes are TRBV7-9 and TRBJ2-3; 10 bases agree with TRBD1. The CDR3 has 15 amino acids. V gave up 5 bases and J gave up 6 bases; unmatched junction bases: 8. Germline V lookup: CDR1 SEHNR, CDR2 FQNEAQ (reference sequence). This CDR3 is CASSGGQGVPDTQYF. For the CDR3, the DNA is TGTGCCAGCAGCGGAGGACAGGGGGTTCCTGATACGCAGTATTTT.

As regards this clone: Other DNA sequences in this sample translate to the same CDR3. The gene calls are TRBV20-1 and TRBJ2-3; no clear D gene. CDR3 length: 11 amino acids. Germline V gene data show CDR1 as DFQATT and CDR2 as SNEGSKA (reference sequence). The V end was cut by 3 bases, the J end by 2 bases, with 3 bases between. This chain's CDR3 is CSARSTDTQYF. The CDR3 region has the DNA TGCAGTGCTAGGTCCACAGATACGCAGTATTTT.

The chain uses TRBV18 and TRBJ1-3; D might be TRBD1 (6 bases). CDR3 size: 13 residues. CDR1 is KGHSH, CDR2 LQKENI, per germline. V shed 8 bases and J shed 4 bases, with 12 bases lying between them. The CDR3 is CASQTGPGNTIYF. CDR3 DNA sequence: TGTGCCAGCCAAACAGGGCCCGGAAACACCATATATTTT.

This chain connects TRBV11-3 to TRBJ2-3; D gene uncertain. Trimming took off 3 bases at V and 0 bases at J, with 10 bases between the two ends. CDR1 SGHNT and CDR2 YENEEA come from the germline V gene. The CDR3 spans 15 residues. The CDR3 here is CASSFSAASTDTQYF. In DNA form, the CDR3 reads TGTGCCAGCAGCTTCTCCGCGGCTAGCACAGATACGCAGTATTTT.

The chain uses TRBV2 and TRBJ2-7; TRBD1 agrees at 8 bases. The V segment lost 2 bases and the J segment 2 bases; nucleotides outside the gene matches: 2. CDR1 and CDR2 (germline): SNHLY, FYNNEI. This CDR3 is 14 amino acids long. The CDR3 DNA follows: TGTGCCAGCAGTGAAATGGGACAGGCCTACGAGCAGTACTTC. Its translation is CASSEMGQAYEQYF.

V gene TRBV20-1 combines with J gene TRBJ2-5; D not resolved. The V gene's germline CDR1 is DFQATT and CDR2 SNEGSKA (reference sequence). The CDR3 is 10 residues long. The CDR3 coding sequence is TGCAGCTTTCGGCGGGAGACCCAGTACTTC. Amino acids: CSFRRETQYF.

This chain joins TRBV5-1 and TRBJ1-3; no clear D. V was shortened by 1 base and J by 3 bases, with 5 bases between the two germline ends. Germline assignment: CDR1 SGHRS and CDR2 YFSETQ. The CDR3 runs to 13 residues. The CDR3 DNA reads as TGCGCCAGCAGCTTGCTTGGTGGAAACACCATATATTTT. It yields the protein CASSLLGGNTIYF.

The chain is built from TRBV4-1 and TRBJ1-2; 8 bases match TRBD1. There are 15 residues in the CDR3. The ends lost 4 bases at V and 7 bases at J; junction bases unmatched: 11. CDR1 is MGHRA, CDR2 YSYEKL, per germline. The CDR3 coding sequence is TGCGCCAGCAGCCTGCCGGGACAGGAAAAGGGTGGCTACACCTTC. Its translation is CASSLPGQEKGGYTF.